These 13 T cell receptor beta chains were sequenced from one sample in a study of blood T cell repertoires in COVID-19. Repertoires were generated with immunoSEQ multiplex PCR, while TCRdb's copy carries only in-frame clones and drops some. The data contain over 30,000 clones, 91% of them singletons. Sample: peripheral blood. All receptors come from a human donor in a cohort sampled during active COVID-19.

The genes are TRBV9 and TRBJ2-3, with 11 nucleotides matching TRBD2. CDR3 length equals 17 residues. Germline values: CDR1 SGDLS, CDR2 YYNGEE. V was clipped by 0 bases and J by 4 bases; unmatched bases: 7. The CDR3 here is CASSVVLAGAGSDTQYF. The CDR3, as DNA: TGTGCCAGCAGCGTAGTACTAGCGGGAGCAGGATCAGATACGCAGTATTTT.

V is TRBV3-1 (or the pseudogene TRBV3-2) and J is TRBJ1-1; TRBD1 matches 10 bases. Trimming took 4 bases from V and 9 from J; bases not matched to a gene: 14. CDR3 length: 16 amino acids. Germline V CDR1 and CDR2: LGHDT, YNNKEL (reference sequence). CDR3 amino acids: CASSPRSAGTGVKAFF. CDR3 DNA sequence: TGTGCCAGCAGCCCCCGCTCGGCAGGGACAGGGGTGAAAGCTTTCTTT.

The chain couples TRBV5-1 to TRBJ1-1, with a possible D match to TRBD1 (6 bases). Germline CDR1 is SGHRS and CDR2 is YFSETQ. CDR3 size: 15 residues. The V gene lost 4 bases and the J gene lost 5 bases, with 18 bases spanning the gap. CDR3: CASSPRTDRPTEAFF. CDR3 DNA: TGCGCCAGCAGCCCACGAACTGACAGGCCTACTGAAGCTTTCTTT.

This clone was seen a single time. The V call is TRBV2, the J call TRBJ1-1; TRBD1 is a possible D gene (6 bases). V dropped 2 bases and J dropped 10 bases, with 26 bases sitting between them. The CDR3 contains 17 residues. Germline CDR1 is SNHLY and CDR2 is FYNNEI. The CDR3 sequence: CASSEISFGVRGIAAFF. For the CDR3, the DNA is TGTGCCAGCAGTGAAATATCTTTTGGGGTGAGGGGGATAGCAGCTTTCTTT.

The chain joins TRBV6-5 to TRBJ2-5; 14 nucleotides agree with TRBD2. The CDR3 has 16 amino acids. CDR1 MNHEY and CDR2 SVGAGI come from the germline V gene. V dropped 4 bases and J dropped 1; count of bases not matched to a gene: 2. CDR3 DNA sequence: TGTGCCAGCAGTTGGACTAGCGGGGGGCTCCAAGAGACCCAGTACTTC. It is translated as CASSWTSGGLQETQYF.

The J gene is TRBJ2-3, the V gene TRBV30; TRBD2 is a possible D gene (5 bases). The germline V gene has CDR1 GTSNPN and CDR2 SVGIG (reference sequence). Trimming stripped 8 bases from V and 2 bases from J, with 11 bases between. The CDR3 consists of 12 residues. The CDR3, as DNA: TGTGCCGGAGCGGTCCTCACAGATACGCAGTATTTT. This gives the protein CAGAVLTDTQYF.

The V and J genes are TRBV6-6 and TRBJ1-2; tentatively, D is TRBD1 (6 bases). Germline V gene lookup returns CDR1 MNHNY and CDR2 SVGAGI (reference sequence). V was cut by 8 bases and J by 1 base, with 11 bases left in between. The CDR3 totals 13 residues. The CDR3 is CASSPDSNYGYTF. As DNA, the CDR3 is TGTGCCAGCTCCCCGGACAGTAACTATGGCTACACCTTC.

The chain has TRBV5-1 and TRBJ2-6, with D perhaps matching TRBD2 (7 bases). The CDR3 covers 17 residues. Germline V lookup: CDR1 SGHRS, CDR2 YFSETQ. V was clipped by 1 base and J by 4 bases, with 15 bases between them. The CDR3 DNA sequence: TGCGCCAGCAGCTTGTCGGGGGGCTCGTCAGGGGCCAACGTCCTGACTTTC. Translation: CASSLSGGSSGANVLTF.

In regard to this clone: One junction end does not reproduce the germline sequence, and a read error may be involved. The chain recombines TRBV11-3 with TRBJ1-1, with D unclear. The CDR3 is 13 residues long. In germline, CDR1 is SGHNT, CDR2 YENEEA. DNA for the CDR3: TGTGCCAGCAGCTTAGCTGAGAATTTCGGGATCTACTTC. It translates to CASSLAENFGIYF.

The chain combines TRBV7-9 with TRBJ2-5; no clear D gene. The germline CDR1 and CDR2 sequences are SEHNR and FQNEAQ (reference sequence). Between the trimmed V and J ends, which lost 7 bases and 1 base, there was a span of 7 bases. The CDR3 is made up of 12 amino acids. Here the CDR3 DNA reads TGTGCCAGCACCCAATTCCAAGAGACCCAGTACTTC. It is translated as CASTQFQETQYF.

This clone was seen a handful of times. The chain recombines TRBV7-3 with TRBJ1-2; no definite D call. The V gene lost 2 bases and the J gene lost 0 bases, with 10 bases spanning the gap. Germline V lookup: CDR1 SGHTA, CDR2 FQGTGA. The CDR3 covers 15 residues. Here the CDR3 reads CASSLGSHTNYGYTF. CDR3 nucleotides: TGTGCCAGCAGCTTAGGTTCTCACACTAACTATGGCTACACCTTC.

The chain has TRBV13 and TRBJ2-7, with 10 nucleotides matching TRBD1. Germline CDR1 and CDR2: PRHDT and FYEKMQ (reference sequence). The CDR3 contains 13 residues. The junction had 5 bases not matched to a gene; V was cut back by 1 base and J by 11 bases. The CDR3 is CASSLEGTGVKYV. The CDR3 bases are TGTGCCAGCAGCTTAGAGGGGACAGGGGTTAAGTACGTC.

V usage is TRBV27 and J usage is TRBJ2-5; 12 positions match TRBD2. This CDR3 region has 16 residues. The germline CDR1 and CDR2 sequences are MNHEY and SMNVEV (reference sequence). V gave up 5 bases and J gave up 4 bases; unmatched junction bases: 8. The CDR3, as DNA: TGTGCCAGCAGTCCCCTAGCGGGGGGGCCCGGAGAGACCCAGTACTTC. Protein sequence: CASSPLAGGPGETQYF.